This T cell receptor (beta chain) stems from a study of T cells in Graves' hyperthyroidism and ophthalmopathy. Overall study results and limits: Ophthalmopathy was told apart from stable hyperthyroidism by a 13 V-J model.

V lost 6 bases and J 5 bases, leaving 7 bases between the germline ends. The CDR3 is 11 amino acids. This clonotype was detected many times. The antigen is undetermined. Diagnoses used clinical symptoms, serum thyroxine and TRAb, thyroid ultrasound and orbital computed tomography. TCR beta CDR3 region amplification was performed from RNA transcripts. First-round RT-PCR with HTBI primers amplified the TCR CDR3 region. TCRdb ran MiXCR on the multiplex PCR reads and lists one entry per CDR3 protein. Of about 260,000 distinct CDR3 sequences in the sample, around a quarter are singletons; the top ten hold roughly 24%.

This sequence was found in a man in his forties or fifties with Graves' hyperthyroidism that later progressed to Graves' ophthalmopathy. Sequenced: blood. This chain links TRBV12-3 or TRBV12-4 with TRBJ2-5, with D tentatively TRBD2 (6 bases). CDR3 bases: TGTGCCAGCAGAAGCGGGGAGACCCAGTACTTC. Translated: CASRSGETQYF.